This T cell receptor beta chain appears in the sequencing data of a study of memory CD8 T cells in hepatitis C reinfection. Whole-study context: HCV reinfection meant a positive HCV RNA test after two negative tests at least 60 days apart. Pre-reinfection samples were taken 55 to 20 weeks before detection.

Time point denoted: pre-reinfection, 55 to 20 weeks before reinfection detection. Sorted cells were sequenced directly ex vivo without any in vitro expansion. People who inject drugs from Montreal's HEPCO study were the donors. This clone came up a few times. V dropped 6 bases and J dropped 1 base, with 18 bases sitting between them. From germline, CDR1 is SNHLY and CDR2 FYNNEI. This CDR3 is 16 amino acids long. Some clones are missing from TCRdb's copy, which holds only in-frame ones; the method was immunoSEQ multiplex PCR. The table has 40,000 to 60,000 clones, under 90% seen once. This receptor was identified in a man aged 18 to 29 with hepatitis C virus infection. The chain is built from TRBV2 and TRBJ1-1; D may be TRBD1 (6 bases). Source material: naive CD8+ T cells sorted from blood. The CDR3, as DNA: TGTGCCAGCAGATCGATTAGGACAGAAACGAACACTGAAGCTTTCTTT. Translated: CASRSIRTETNTEAFF. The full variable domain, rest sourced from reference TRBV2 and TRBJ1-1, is EPEVTQTPSHQVTQMGQEVILRCVPISNHLYFYWYRQILGQKVEFLVSFYNNEISEKSEIFDDQFSVERPDGSNFTLKIRSTKLEDSAMYFCASRSIRTETNTEAFFGQGTRLTVV.